This note documents a single T cell receptor (beta chain) sequence. What it binds is unknown. One entry per CDR3 protein results from TCRdb running MiXCR on the 5' RACE reads. Found here are under 450,000 distinct CDR3 sequences, about an eighth of them singletons; the top ten hold about 22%. The CDR3 consists of 15 residues. The germline V gene encodes CDR1 DFQATT and CDR2 SNEGSKA (reference sequence). With 3 bases clipped from V and 5 bases from J, the junction kept 9 bases outside the gene matches. This specimen belongs to a study of T-cell memory formation after mild COVID-19. Findings and limits, study-wide: Clones from the second wave (peaking day 37) had unconfirmed SARS-CoV-2 specificity. The CD4+ clones that contracted clustered mainly within CM and EM, and the CD8+ clones concentrated in EMRA. CD4+ bias marked clones expanding day 15 to 37, unlike balanced contracting clones. That cross-reactive memory joined was suggested by some responding clones appearing in pre-infection memory.

V and J are TRBV20-1 and TRBJ1-5; 8 bases fit TRBD1. The source material was PBMCs or a T cell subset sorted from them (not recorded which). This clonotype originated in a man aged 18 to 29 who had mild COVID-19 (a few samples of this study predate the infection). Cell type and time point are not known. This chain's CDR3 is CSARDRDLRYQPQHF. CDR3 bases: TGCAGTGCTAGGGACAGGGACCTACGATATCAGCCCCAGCATTTT.